Included here is one T cell receptor beta chain sequence, with context. The CDR3 has 16 amino acids. Trimming at V came to 5 bases and at J to 2 bases, leaving 6 bases not matched to a gene. CDR1 and CDR2 from the germline V gene are SGHTA and FQGNSA. This sample is part of a study of blood T cell repertoires in COVID-19. Assay used: immunoSEQ multiplex PCR; TCRdb lists only in-frame clones, some missing. The data show 120,000 to 150,000 clones, around 87% seen once. Material: peripheral blood. The genes are TRBV7-2 and TRBJ2-2; 9 bases align to TRBD1. This receptor was obtained from a man aged 50 to 59 who had recovered from COVID-19. The CDR3 reads CASSGEGQGNTGELFF. The CDR3 DNA reads as TGTGCCAGCAGCGGAGAGGGACAGGGAAACACCGGGGAGCTGTTTTTT.